The T cell receptor beta chain under discussion was sequenced for a study of a mutant IDH1 vaccine in newly diagnosed glioma. Produced via immunoSEQ multiplex PCR; TCRdb's table is partial and in-frame only. The sample holds about 85,000 clones, roughly 86% seen once. A remark on this clone: What it binds is not known.

V shed 5 bases and J shed 0 bases, with 20 bases lying between them. The CDR3 contains 18 residues. Germline CDR1 and CDR2: SGHVS and FQNEAQ. Indicated time point: week 47, end of study. Doses of 300 ug of mutant IDH1 20-mer peptide were given with topical imiquimod. Astrocytomas that were new, WHO grade 3 or 4, IDH1-mutant and ATRX-lost were present in the donors. The starting material was PBMCs, obtained from a glioma patient whose treatment included an IDH1 peptide vaccine. This chain links TRBV7-8 with TRBJ2-1; no firm D call. This TCR came from a woman between 45 and 60 years old with glioma. This CDR3 is CASSAMGRLGSSYNEQFF. CDR3 DNA: TGTGCCAGCAGCGCGATGGGCCGACTGGGAAGCTCCTACAATGAGCAGTTCTTC.